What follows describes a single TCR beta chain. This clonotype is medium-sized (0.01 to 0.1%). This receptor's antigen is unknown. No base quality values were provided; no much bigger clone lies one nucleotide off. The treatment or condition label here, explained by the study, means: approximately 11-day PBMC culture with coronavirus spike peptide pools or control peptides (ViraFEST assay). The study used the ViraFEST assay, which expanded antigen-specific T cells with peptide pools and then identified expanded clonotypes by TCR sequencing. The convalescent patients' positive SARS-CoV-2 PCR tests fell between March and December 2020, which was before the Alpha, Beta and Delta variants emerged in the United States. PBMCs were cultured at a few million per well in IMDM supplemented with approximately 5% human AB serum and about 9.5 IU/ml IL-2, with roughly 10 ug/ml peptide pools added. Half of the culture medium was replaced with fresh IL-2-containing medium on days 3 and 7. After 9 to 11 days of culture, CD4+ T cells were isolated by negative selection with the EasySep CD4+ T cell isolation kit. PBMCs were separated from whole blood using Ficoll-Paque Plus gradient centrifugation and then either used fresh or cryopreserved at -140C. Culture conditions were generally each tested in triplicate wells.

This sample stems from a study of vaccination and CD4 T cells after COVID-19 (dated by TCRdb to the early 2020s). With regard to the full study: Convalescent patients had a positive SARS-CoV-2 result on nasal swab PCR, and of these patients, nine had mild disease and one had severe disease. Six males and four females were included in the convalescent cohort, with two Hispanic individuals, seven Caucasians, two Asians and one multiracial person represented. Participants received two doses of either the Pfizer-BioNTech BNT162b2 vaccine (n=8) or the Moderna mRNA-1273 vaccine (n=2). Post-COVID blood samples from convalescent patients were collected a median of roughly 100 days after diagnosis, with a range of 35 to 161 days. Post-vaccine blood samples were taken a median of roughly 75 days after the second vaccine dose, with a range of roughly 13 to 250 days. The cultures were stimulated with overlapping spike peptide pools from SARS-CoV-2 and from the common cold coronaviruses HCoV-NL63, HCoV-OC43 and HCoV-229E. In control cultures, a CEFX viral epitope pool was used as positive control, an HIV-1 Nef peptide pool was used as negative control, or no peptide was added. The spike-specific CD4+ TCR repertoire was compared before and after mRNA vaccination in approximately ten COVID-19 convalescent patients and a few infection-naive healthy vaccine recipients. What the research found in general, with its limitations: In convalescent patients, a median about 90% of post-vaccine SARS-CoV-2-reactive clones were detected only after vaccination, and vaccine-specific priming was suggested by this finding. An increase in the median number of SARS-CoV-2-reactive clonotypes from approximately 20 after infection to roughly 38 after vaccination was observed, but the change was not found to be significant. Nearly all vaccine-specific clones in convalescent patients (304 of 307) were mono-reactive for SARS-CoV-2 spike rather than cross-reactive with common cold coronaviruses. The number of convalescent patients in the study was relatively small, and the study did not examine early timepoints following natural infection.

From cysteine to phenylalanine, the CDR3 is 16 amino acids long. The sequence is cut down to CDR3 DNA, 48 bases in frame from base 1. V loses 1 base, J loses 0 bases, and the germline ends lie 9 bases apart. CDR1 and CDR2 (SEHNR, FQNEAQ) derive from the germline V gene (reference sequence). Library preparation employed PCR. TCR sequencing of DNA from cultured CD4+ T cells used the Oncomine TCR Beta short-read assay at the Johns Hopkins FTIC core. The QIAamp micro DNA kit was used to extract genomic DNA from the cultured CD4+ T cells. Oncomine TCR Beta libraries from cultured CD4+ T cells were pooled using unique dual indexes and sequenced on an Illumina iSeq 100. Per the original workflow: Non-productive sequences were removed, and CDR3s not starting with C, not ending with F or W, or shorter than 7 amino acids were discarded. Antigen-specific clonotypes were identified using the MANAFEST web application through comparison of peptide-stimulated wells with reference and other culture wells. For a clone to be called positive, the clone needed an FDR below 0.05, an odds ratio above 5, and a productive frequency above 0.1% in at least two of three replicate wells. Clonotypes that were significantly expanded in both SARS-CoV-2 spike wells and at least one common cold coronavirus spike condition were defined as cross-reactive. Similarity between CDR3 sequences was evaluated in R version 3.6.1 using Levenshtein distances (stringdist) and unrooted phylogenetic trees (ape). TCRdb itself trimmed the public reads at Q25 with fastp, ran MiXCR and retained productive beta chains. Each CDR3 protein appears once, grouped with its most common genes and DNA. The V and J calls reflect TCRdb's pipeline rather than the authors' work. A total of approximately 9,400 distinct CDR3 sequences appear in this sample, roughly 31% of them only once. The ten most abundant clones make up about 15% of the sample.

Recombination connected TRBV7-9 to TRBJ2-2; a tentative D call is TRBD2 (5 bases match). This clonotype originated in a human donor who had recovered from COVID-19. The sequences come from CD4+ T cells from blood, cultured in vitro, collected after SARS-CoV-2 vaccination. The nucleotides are TGTGCCAGCAGCTTAGATCCGGGAACGAACACCGGGGAGCTGTTTTTT. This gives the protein CASSLDPGTNTGELFF.